This TCR beta chain is drawn from a study of Ad26.COV2.S vaccination and SARS-CoV-2 variants. Study-level background: Doses of Ad26.COV2.S were injected into muscle once or twice, 56 days apart.

The study's findings and limits: CD8+ and CD4+ T cells specific for spike reportedly responded with substantial breadth after vaccination. Relative to placebo recipients, vaccine recipients exhibited elevated spike-specific TCR breadth.

In regard to this clone: Its specificity is not known.

Sequencing was performed with immunoSEQ multiplex PCR; in TCRdb, only in-frame clones are kept and a portion is missing. In the table there are 400,000 to 450,000 clones, 92% of which are singletons. As to treatment: about 20 received Ad26.COV2.S at low or high dose, single or two shots; roughly 5 received placebo; per-sample allocation not given. Sampling was performed 63 days after the first vaccine or placebo injection. V lost 0 bases and J lost 2, with 9 bases in between. Germline CDR1 is LGHNT and CDR2 is FRNRAP. The CDR3 contains 15 residues. Here the sequenced sample was peripheral blood, taken in a trial of Ad26.COV2.S vaccine versus placebo. The rearrangement uses TRBV12-5 and TRBJ2-3; D unresolved. The TCR was taken from a person aged 18-65 years who received the Ad26.COV2.S COVID-19 vaccine or a placebo. The DNA of the CDR3 is TGTGCTAGTGGTTTGGTAGGTTCTCCCACAGATACGCAGTATTTT. As protein: CASGLVGSPTDTQYF.